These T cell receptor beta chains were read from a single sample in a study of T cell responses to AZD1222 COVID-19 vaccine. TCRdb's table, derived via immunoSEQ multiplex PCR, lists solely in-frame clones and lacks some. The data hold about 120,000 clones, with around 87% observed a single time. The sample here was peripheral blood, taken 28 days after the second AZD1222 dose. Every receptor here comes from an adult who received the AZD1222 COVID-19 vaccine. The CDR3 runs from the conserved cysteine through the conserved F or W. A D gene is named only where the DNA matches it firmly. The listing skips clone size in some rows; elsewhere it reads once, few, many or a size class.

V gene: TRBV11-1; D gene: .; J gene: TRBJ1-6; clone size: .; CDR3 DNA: TGTGCCAGCAGCTTGGGGGGCCGCGGTGGAGGTTCACCCCTCCACTTT; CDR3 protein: CASSLGGRGGGSPLHF
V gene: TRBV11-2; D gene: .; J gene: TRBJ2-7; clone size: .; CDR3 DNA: TGTGCCAGCAGCTTAGAGGTTGGGGGCGGAGAGTACGAGCAGTACTTC; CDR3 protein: CASSLEVGGGEYEQYF
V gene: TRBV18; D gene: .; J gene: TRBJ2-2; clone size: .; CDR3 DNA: TGTGCCAGCTCACCATTTCAGGGCCAGAACACCGGGGAGCTGTTTTTT; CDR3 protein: CASSPFQGQNTGELFF
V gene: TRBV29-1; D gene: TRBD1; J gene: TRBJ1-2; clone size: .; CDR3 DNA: TGCAGCGTTAAGACCCCGGGACAGGTCCTAGGCACCTTC; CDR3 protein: CSVKTPGQVLGTF
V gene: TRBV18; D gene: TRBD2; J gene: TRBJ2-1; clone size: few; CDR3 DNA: TGTGCCAGCTCACCCCTATCGGGGGGGGCCTACAATGAGCAGTTCTTC; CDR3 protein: CASSPLSGGAYNEQFF
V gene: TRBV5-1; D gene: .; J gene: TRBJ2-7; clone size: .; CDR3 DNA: TGCGCCAGCAGCTTGGGCAGTGGAGGGGTAGGATACGAGCAGTACTTC; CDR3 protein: CASSLGSGGVGYEQYF
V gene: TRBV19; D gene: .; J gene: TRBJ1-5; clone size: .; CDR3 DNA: TGTGCCAGTAGTACAACCGGGGGCAATCAGCCCCAGCATTTT; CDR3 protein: CASSTTGGNQPQHF
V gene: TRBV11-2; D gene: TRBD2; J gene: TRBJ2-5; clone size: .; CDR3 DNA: TGTGCCAGCAGCTTAGCAACCGGGACTAGCGTGCAGACCCAGTACTTC; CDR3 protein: CASSLATGTSVQTQYF
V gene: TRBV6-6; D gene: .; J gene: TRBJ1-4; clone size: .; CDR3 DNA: TGTGCCAGCAGTCACCCTCTTGGAGATGGATCCAATGAAAAACTGTTTTTT; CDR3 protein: CASSHPLGDGSNEKLFF
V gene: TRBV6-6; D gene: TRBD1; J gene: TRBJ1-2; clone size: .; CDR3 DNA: TGTGCCAGCAGACGAGGGACAGGGGGCGAGAGGTACACCTTC; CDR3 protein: CASRRGTGGERYTF
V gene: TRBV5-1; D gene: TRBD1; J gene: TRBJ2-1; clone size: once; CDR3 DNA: TGCGCCAGCAGCCCCCAAGGGGGCGGGTCCTACAATGAGCAGTTCTTC; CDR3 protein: CASSPQGGGSYNEQFF
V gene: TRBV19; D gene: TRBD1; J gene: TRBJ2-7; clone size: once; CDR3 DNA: TGTGCCAGTACCGAGTCTGGACAGGGGTACGAGCAGTACTTC; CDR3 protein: CASTESGQGYEQYF
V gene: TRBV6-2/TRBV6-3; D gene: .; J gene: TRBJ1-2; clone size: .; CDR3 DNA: TGTGCCAGCAGTTACTCTAGGGGCTATGGCTACACCTTC; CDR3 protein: CASSYSRGYGYTF
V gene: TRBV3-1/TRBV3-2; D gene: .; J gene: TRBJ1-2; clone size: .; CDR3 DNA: TGTGCCAGCAGCCAAGCTCGGGGGGCTTATGGCTACACCTTC; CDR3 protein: CASSQARGAYGYTF
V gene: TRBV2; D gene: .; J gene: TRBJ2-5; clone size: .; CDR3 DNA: TGTGCCAGCAGTGGGAGGAGCTACGGAGAGACCCAGTACTTC; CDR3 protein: CASSGRSYGETQYF
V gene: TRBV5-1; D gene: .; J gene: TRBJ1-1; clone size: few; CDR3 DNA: TGCGCCAGCAGCTCGGGTCGGCAGGGTATGGACACTGAAGCTTTCTTT; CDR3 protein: CASSSGRQGMDTEAFF